This entry concerns a single T cell receptor beta chain. The assay was immunoSEQ multiplex PCR, and TCRdb's table has in-frame clones only and misses some. Of more than 85,000 clones listed, 80% to 90% are singletons. Germline trimming cut 0 bases from V and 2 bases from J; bases unmatched to any gene: 2. This CDR3 has 16 amino acids. Per germline, CDR1 LGHNA and CDR2 YSLEER. This record comes from a study of blood T cell repertoires in COVID-19. V usage is TRBV4-3 and J usage is TRBJ2-2, with 8 positions matching TRBD2. Sequenced material: peripheral blood. This receptor was obtained from a man aged 60-69 years with acute or convalescent COVID-19. This CDR3 is CASSQDWTSNTGELFF. CDR3 DNA: TGCGCCAGCAGCCAAGATTGGACTAGCAACACCGGGGAGCTGTTTTTT.